The 11 T cell receptor beta chains listed next were all sequenced from one sample in a study of blood T cell repertoires in COVID-19. The data were produced by immunoSEQ multiplex PCR, yet TCRdb's version contains in-frame clones alone and is incomplete. The table includes around 120,000 clones, about 90% detected once. The sequenced sample consisted of peripheral blood. The source of these receptors is a woman between 70 and 85 years old with acute or convalescent COVID-19.

The rearrangement joins TRBV5-1 to TRBJ1-3; D may be TRBD1 (6 bases). The CDR3 contains 18 residues. The germline V gene encodes CDR1 SGHRS and CDR2 YFSETQ. Trimming shortened V by 4 bases and J by 0 bases, and 20 bases separated the two germline ends. The CDR3 loop reads CASSKGMAGVDSGNTIYF. The CDR3 nucleotides read TGCGCCAGCAGCAAGGGAATGGCAGGGGTTGACTCTGGAAACACCATATATTTT.

This clone was counted between two and nine times. This sequence joins TRBV5-6 and TRBJ1-1; D gene unclear. Deletions cut 1 base from V and 7 bases from J, with 11 bases between. In germline, CDR1 is SGHDT, CDR2 YYEEEE. The CDR3 is 13 amino acids. The CDR3 sequence: CASSLSGVGEAFF. DNA for the CDR3: TGTGCCAGCAGCTTGAGCGGGGTAGGTGAAGCTTTCTTT.

V usage is TRBV6-5 and J usage is TRBJ1-6, with 10 bases lining up with TRBD1. This CDR3 is built from 15 residues. The trim removed 7 bases at V and 7 bases at J, leaving 7 bases unmatched. Germline-derived CDR1 and CDR2 are MNHEY and SVGAGI. The CDR3 is CASNPGQGWNSPLHF. The CDR3 nucleotides are TGTGCCAGCAACCCGGGACAGGGGTGGAATTCACCCCTCCACTTT.

This chain links TRBV18 with TRBJ2-3; TRBD2 matches at 11 bases. After removal of 0 bases from V and 2 bases from J, the junction contained 4 bases not matched to a gene. CDR3 length equals 17 residues. From germline, CDR1 is KGHSH and CDR2 LQKENI. In DNA form, the CDR3 reads TGTGCCAGCTCACCACCCCTAGCGGGGGGTTCCACAGATACGCAGTATTTT. Its translation is CASSPPLAGGSTDTQYF. Using reference TRBV18 and TRBJ2-3 for the parts outside the CDR3, the full variable domain is NAGVMQNPRHLVRRRGQEARLRCSPMKGHSHVYWYRQLPEEGLKFMVYLQKENIIDESGMPKERFSAEFPKEGPSILRIQQVVRGDSAAYFCASSPPLAGGSTDTQYFGPGTRLTVL.

The chain combines TRBV11-2 with TRBJ2-1, with TRBD2 matching over 14 bases. Germline CDR1 reads SGHAT; CDR2 reads FQNNGV. This CDR3 region has 18 residues. V was pared by 5 bases and J by 0 bases, with 6 bases of the junction left unmatched. CDR3: CASSHRTSGRSSYNEQFF. CDR3 DNA: TGTGCCAGCAGCCATCGGACTAGCGGGAGGAGCTCCTACAATGAGCAGTTCTTC.

The chain joins TRBV6-5 to TRBJ1-2; D is perhaps TRBD1 (5 bases). This CDR3 has 15 residues. With 7 bases removed from V and 4 bases from J, the gap between germline ends came to 19 bases. From germline, CDR1 is MNHEY and CDR2 SVGAGI. This chain's CDR3 is CASNPAGFLFYGYTF. Here the CDR3 DNA reads TGTGCCAGCAATCCCGCAGGGTTTTTGTTCTATGGCTACACCTTC.

V gene TRBV10-3 combines with J gene TRBJ2-1; 12 nucleotides agree with TRBD2. This CDR3 has 16 residues. Germline CDR1 and CDR2: ENHRY and SYGVKD. Germline trimming cut 4 bases from V and 7 bases from J; bases unmatched to any gene: 8. CDR3 protein: CAISGLAGGASNEQFF. Here the CDR3 DNA reads TGTGCCATCAGTGGGCTAGCGGGGGGGGCCTCGAATGAGCAGTTCTTC.

This clone appeared a single time. The chain recombines TRBV11-2 with TRBJ2-1; 10 bases agree with TRBD1. Germline values: CDR1 SGHAT, CDR2 FQNNGV. V lost 5 bases and J lost 6; bases outside the gene matches: 7. The CDR3 is made up of 15 amino acids. CDR3 DNA: TGTGCCAGCAGCCACCGACAGGGGGCGTTCAATGAGCAGTTCTTC. Translating it yields CASSHRQGAFNEQFF.

The rearrangement joins TRBV7-8 to TRBJ1-4; 11 bases fit TRBD1. The V gene's germline CDR1 is SGHVS and CDR2 FQNEAQ. CDR3 length: 14 amino acids. Losses at the gene ends were 5 bases for V and 7 bases for J; bases not matched to a gene: 3. The CDR3 is CASSPGTGGEKLFF. The CDR3 DNA sequence: TGTGCCAGCAGCCCCGGGACAGGGGGTGAAAAACTGTTTTTT.

This clone was found a few times. Here the CDR3 reads CASSPLTGRKETQYF. CDR3 bases: TGTGCCAGCTCACCCCTCACAGGACGGAAAGAGACCCAGTACTTC. V usage is TRBV18 and J usage is TRBJ2-5; perhaps TRBD1 as D (5 bases). Trimming cost V 3 bases and J 3 bases, with 14 bases left between them. Germline lookup yields CDR1 KGHSH and CDR2 LQKENI. The CDR3 covers 15 residues.

The chain carries TRBV2 and TRBJ2-7; D call uncertain. The CDR3 runs to 11 residues. The V end lost 7 bases, the J end lost 3 bases, and 7 bases lay between the germline ends. CDR1 is SNHLY and CDR2 is FYNNEI in the germline V gene. DNA for the CDR3: TGTGCCAGCAACAGCTTCTACGAGCAGTACTTC. Translated: CASNSFYEQYF.